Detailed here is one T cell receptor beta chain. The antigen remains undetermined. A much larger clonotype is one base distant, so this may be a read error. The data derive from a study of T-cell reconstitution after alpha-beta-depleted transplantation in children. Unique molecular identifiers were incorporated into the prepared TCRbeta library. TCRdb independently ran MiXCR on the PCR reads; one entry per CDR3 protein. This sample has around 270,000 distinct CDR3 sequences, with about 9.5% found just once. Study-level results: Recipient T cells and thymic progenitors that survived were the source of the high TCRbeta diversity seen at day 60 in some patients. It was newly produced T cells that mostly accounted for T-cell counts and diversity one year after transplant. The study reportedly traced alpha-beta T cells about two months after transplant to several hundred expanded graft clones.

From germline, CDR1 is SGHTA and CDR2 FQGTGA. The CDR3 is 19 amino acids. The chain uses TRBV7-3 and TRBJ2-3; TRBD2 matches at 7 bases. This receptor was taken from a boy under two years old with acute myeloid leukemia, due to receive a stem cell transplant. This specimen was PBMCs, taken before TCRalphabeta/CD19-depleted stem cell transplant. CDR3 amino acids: CASSLSPQTSGDSTDTPYF. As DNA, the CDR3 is TGTGCCAGCAGCTTATCGCCTCAGACCAGCGGGGATAGCACAGATACGCCGTATTTT.